The 30 T cell receptor beta chains presented below share a single source sample, sequenced in a study of post-analysis software for immune sequencing data. Study observations and caveats: A handful of TRBV segments were significantly more frequent in patients than in controls. TRBV5-6, TRBV5-1 and TRBV20-1 were among these segments.

No antigen is known for these receptors. Libraries were made from TCR beta cDNA, and they carried unique molecular identifiers. TCRdb redid the calling of the PCR reads with MiXCR, one entry per CDR3 protein. The sample carries a few hundred thousand distinct CDR3 sequences, 34% recorded once. The sample comprised blood. The receptors shown here come from a girl under 18 with multiple sclerosis.

This clonotype was recorded at least ten times. V and J are TRBV29-1 and TRBJ1-4; no reliable D call. Germline-derived CDR1 and CDR2 are SQVTM and ANQGSEA. The germline V and J ends were trimmed by 5 bases and 6 bases, with 13 bases remaining between them. The CDR3 extends over 13 amino acids. The CDR3 DNA follows: TGCAGCGTTCGTAGCGGTTCTCATGAAAAACTGTTTTTT. It codes for CSVRSGSHEKLFF.

The chain combines TRBV7-6 with TRBJ2-3, with 7 bases aligning to TRBD2. The CDR3 spans 15 residues. Germline V CDR1 and CDR2: SGHVS, FNYEAQ. V lost 5 bases, J lost 1 base, and 6 bases stayed unmatched. CDR3 in amino acids: CASSTFGGGTDTQYF. CDR3 coding DNA: TGTGCCAGCAGCACTTTTGGGGGGGGCACAGATACGCAGTATTTT.

The chain uses TRBV6-2 or TRBV6-3 and TRBJ2-3; TRBD2 is a possible D gene (5 bases). The germline gives CDR1 MNHEY, CDR2 SVGEGT. The CDR3 length is 16 residues. Trimming cost V 0 bases and J 3 bases, with 13 bases left between them. The CDR3 DNA follows: TGTGCCAGCAGTTACTCGGCTAGCACCTTAACAGATACGCAGTATTTT. Translated, it gives CASSYSASTLTDTQYF.

In its sample, this clonotype was seen a few times. The chain combines TRBV5-1 with TRBJ2-3; TRBD2 matches at 9 bases. The germline gives CDR1 SGHRS, CDR2 YFSETQ. The CDR3 has 17 residues. Trimming removed 4 bases from V and 4 bases from J; junction bases left unmatched: 13. Here the CDR3 DNA reads TGCGCCAGCAGCCTCCCCGCGGGGGGGAAGGGGGCAGATACGCAGTATTTT. It encodes CASSLPAGGKGADTQYF.

The chain is built from TRBV9 and TRBJ1-6; 9 positions agree with TRBD1. V lost 6 bases and J lost 5; bases outside the gene matches: 6. There are 15 residues in the CDR3. Germline-derived CDR1 and CDR2 are SGDLS and YYNGEE. CDR3 DNA sequence: TGTGCCAGCACCCTTGGGACAGGGAATAATTCACCCCTCCACTTT. It is translated as CASTLGTGNNSPLHF.

V usage is TRBV29-1 and J usage is TRBJ1-2, with a weak D call TRBD1 (5 bases). V shed 4 bases and J shed 7 bases, with 13 bases lying between them. CDR3 length equals 12 residues. CDR1 and CDR2 (germline): SQVTM, ANQGSEA. The CDR3 here is CSVGSAGGGYTF. The CDR3 DNA reads TGCAGCGTTGGGTCCGCCGGGGGTGGCTACACCTTC.

This clonotype was recorded a few times. V is TRBV20-1 and J is TRBJ2-7; 7 nucleotides align to TRBD1. Germline CDR1 DFQATT, CDR2 SNEGSKA (reference sequence). The CDR3 consists of 13 residues. With 1 base clipped from V and 7 bases from J, the junction kept 7 bases outside the gene matches. CDR3 nucleotide sequence: TGCAGTGCTAGAGTACAGGGGCTGAATGAGCAGTACTTC. Translation: CSARVQGLNEQYF.

The chain recombines TRBV9 with TRBJ2-5, with 7 positions matching TRBD1. This CDR3 has 16 amino acids. V was clipped by 0 bases and J by 0 bases; unmatched bases: 5. Per the germline V gene, CDR1 is SGDLS and CDR2 is YYNGEE. The CDR3 protein is CASSVGGTAYQETQYF. CDR3 DNA: TGTGCCAGCAGCGTAGGGGGGACAGCGTACCAAGAGACCCAGTACTTC. The variable domain in full, with the rest retrieved from reference TRBV9 and TRBJ2-5, is DSGVTQTPKHLITATGQRVTLRCSPRSGDLSVYWYQQSLDQGLQFLIQYYNGEERAKGNILERFSAQQFPDLHSELNLSSLELGDSALYFCASSVGGTAYQETQYFGPGTRLLVL.

The J gene is TRBJ2-1, the V gene TRBV7-9; D is possibly TRBD1 (7 bases). Germline CDR1 is SEHNR and CDR2 is FQNEAQ (reference sequence). The V gene lost 5 bases and the J gene lost 14 bases, with 22 bases spanning the gap. The CDR3 totals 14 residues. The CDR3 protein is CASSPNAGGGAEFF. The CDR3 DNA is TGTGCCAGCAGCCCTAATGCCGGAGGGGGCGCAGAGTTCTTC.

This clonotype was counted a few times. The genes are TRBV12-5 and TRBJ2-1; the D gene is possibly TRBD2 (5 bases). V gave up 3 bases and J gave up 1 base, with 7 bases separating them. CDR1 is LGHNT, CDR2 FRNRAP, per germline. The CDR3 contains 14 residues. The CDR3 here is CASGFGNSYNEQFF. The CDR3 region has the DNA TGTGCTAGTGGTTTCGGGAATTCCTACAATGAGCAGTTCTTC. The full variable domain, in which reference TRBV12-5 and TRBJ2-1 provide the parts outside the CDR3, is DARVTQTPRHKVTEMGQEVTMRCQPILGHNTVFWYRQTMMQGLELLAYFRNRAPLDDSGMPKDRFSAEMPDATLATLKIQPSEPRDSAVYFCASGFGNSYNEQFFGPGTRLTVL.

This clonotype appeared once. This chain uses TRBV7-9 with TRBJ2-3, with D possibly TRBD1 on 7 matching bases. Trimming removed 5 bases at V and 4 bases at J, with 16 bases between. Germline V CDR1 and CDR2: SEHNR, FQNEAQ (reference sequence). This CDR3 contains 15 residues. Here the CDR3 reads CASSGTVSSADTQYF. As DNA, the CDR3 is TGTGCCAGCAGCGGGACAGTGTCTAGCGCAGATACGCAGTATTTT.

The V gene is TRBV20-1, the J gene TRBJ1-5, with D unclear. CDR1 and CDR2 from the germline V gene are DFQATT and SNEGSKA (reference sequence). The CDR3 covers 15 residues. Trimming cost V 5 bases and J 7 bases, with 21 bases left between them. CDR3 coding DNA: TGCAGTGCTGGGCGGCGGCAAGTGTTTGGCCAGCCCCAGCATTTT. It codes for CSAGRRQVFGQPQHF.

This clonotype has more than one count but fewer than ten. The chain recombines TRBV11-2 with TRBJ2-7; tentatively, D is TRBD1 (7 bases). The CDR3 is made up of 16 amino acids. V lost 5 bases and J lost 3, with 20 bases in between. CDR1 is SGHAT and CDR2 is FQNNGV in the germline V gene. The chain's CDR3 is CASSLRGRDGYYEQYF. The CDR3 coding sequence is TGTGCCAGCAGCCTTAGGGGGCGGGACGGATACTACGAGCAGTACTTC.

This clonotype was counted between two and nine times. The chain employs TRBV3-1 and TRBJ1-2, with D uncertain. In germline, CDR1 is LGHDT, CDR2 YNNKEL (reference sequence). This CDR3 region has 17 residues. Trimming removed 5 bases from V and 8 bases from J, with 27 bases in between. The CDR3 sequence is CASSILTSMAEGTGYTF. CDR3 nucleotides: TGTGCCAGCAGCATTCTAACTTCGATGGCAGAAGGCACGGGCTACACCTTC. Variable domain in full (rest from reference TRBV3-1 and TRBJ1-2): DTAVSQTPKYLVTQMGNDKSIKCEQNLGHDTMYWYKQDSKKFLKIMFSYNNKELIINETVPNRFSPKSPDKAHLNLHINSLELGDSAVYFCASSILTSMAEGTGYTFGSGTRLTVV.

A note on this clonotype: The junction and the germline gene differ at one end; a read error may be behind it. The chain links TRBV6-1 to TRBJ2-3; 11 bases agree with TRBD1. Germline V lookup: CDR1 MNHNS, CDR2 SASEGT. The length of the CDR3 is 16 residues. The CDR3 region has the DNA TGTGCCAGCACGACTGGGGGGACAGGGGGGACAGATACGCACTATTTT. It codes for CASTTGGTGGTDTHYF.

V gene TRBV7-9 combines with J gene TRBJ2-7; D is possibly TRBD1 (5 bases). Germline V gene sequence: CDR1 SEHNR, CDR2 FQNEAQ (reference sequence). This CDR3 spans 12 amino acids. V was shortened by 2 bases and J by 5 bases, with 7 bases between the two germline ends. The CDR3 reads CASSLPRDEQYF. The CDR3 DNA follows: TGTGCCAGCAGCTTACCCAGGGACGAGCAGTACTTC.

This clonotype appeared a few times. This chain links TRBV3-1 with TRBJ2-7, with a possible D match to TRBD1 (5 bases). The CDR3 covers 12 residues. Trimming took off 4 bases at V and 5 bases at J, with 9 bases between the two ends. Germline V CDR1 and CDR2: LGHDT, YNNKEL (reference sequence). The CDR3 DNA sequence: TGTGCCAGCAGCCTGGGGCCCCACGAGCAGTACTTC. Its protein product is CASSLGPHEQYF.

This clonotype was observed a few times. This chain connects TRBV5-1 to TRBJ1-6, with a possible D match to TRBD1 (5 bases). Trimming took 3 bases from V and 7 from J, leaving 17 bases between them. The CDR3 is 16 residues long. Germline-derived CDR1 and CDR2 are SGHRS and YFSETQ. CDR3 bases: TGCGCCAGCAGCTCCGGGGGTGCACGGCAAAATTCACCCCTCCACTTT. Its translation is CASSSGGARQNSPLHF.

The table lists this clonotype with a few counts. The CDR3, as DNA: TGCAGTGCTACGGACAGGGCCGCCTACGAGCAGTACTTC. It yields the protein CSATDRAAYEQYF. V gene TRBV20-1 combines with J gene TRBJ2-7, with 8 nucleotides matching TRBD1. CDR1 and CDR2 from the germline V gene are DFQATT and SNEGSKA (reference sequence). The CDR3 is 13 amino acids. Trimming removed 4 bases from V and 2 bases from J; junction bases left unmatched: 4.

The V call is TRBV12-5, the J call TRBJ2-7; a possible D gene is TRBD2 (7 bases). There are 15 residues in the CDR3. Germline lookup yields CDR1 LGHNT and CDR2 FRNRAP. The V gene lost 7 bases and the J gene lost 1 base, with 17 bases spanning the gap. CDR3 bases: TGTGCTAGTGCTAATCCCGAGGGGGGGTCCTACGAGCAGTACTTC. Its protein is CASANPEGGSYEQYF.

Remarks on this clonotype: One end of the junction varies from germline; a read error may be responsible. The CDR3 loop is CASQTSGAKQGTQYF. CDR3 nucleotide sequence: TGCGCCAGCCAAACTAGCGGGGCGAAACAAGGGACCCAGTACTTC. The chain is built from TRBV5-1 and TRBJ2-5; TRBD2 agrees at 10 bases. The CDR3 sequence is 15 residues long. Germline assignment: CDR1 SGHRS and CDR2 YFSETQ.

CDR3 residues: CASSQDPPRTYPLNQPQHF. The CDR3 nucleotides are TGTGCCAGCAGCCAAGATCCGCCTCGGACATACCCTCTTAATCAGCCCCAGCATTTT. The rearrangement links TRBV3-1 to TRBJ1-5; the D gene is possibly TRBD1 (5 bases). CDR1 is LGHDT, CDR2 YNNKEL, per germline (reference sequence). This CDR3 comprises 19 residues. The V gene lost 0 bases and the J gene lost 4 bases, with 22 bases spanning the gap.

The chain carries TRBV10-3 and TRBJ1-1, with TRBD1 identical over 7 bases. The ends lost 6 bases at V and 0 bases at J; junction bases unmatched: 7. The germline V gene encodes CDR1 ENHRY and CDR2 SYGVKD. The CDR3 length is 15 residues. In DNA, the CDR3 is TGTGCCATCAGCCCCGCCGGGACAGTGAACACTGAAGCTTTCTTT. Its protein is CAISPAGTVNTEAFF.

This clonotype has more than one count but fewer than ten. This chain links TRBV24-1 with TRBJ1-5; possibly TRBD1 for D (6 bases). From germline, CDR1 is KGHDR and CDR2 SFDVKD. V was trimmed by 3 bases and J by 3 bases, leaving 11 bases between them. CDR3 length: 15 residues. Here the CDR3 reads CATSDGQGNNQPQHF. The CDR3 nucleotides read TGTGCCACCAGTGATGGGCAGGGGAACAATCAGCCCCAGCATTTT.

This clonotype showed up just once. This chain connects TRBV7-9 to TRBJ1-1; D not certain. The CDR3 has 15 amino acids. Looked up from germline, CDR1 is SEHNR and CDR2 is FQNEAQ (reference sequence). V was shortened by 0 bases and J by 1 base, with 9 bases between the two germline ends. For the CDR3, the DNA is TGTGCCAGCAGCTTAGCGCTTGCGAGGAACACTGAAGCTTTCTTT. The encoded protein is CASSLALARNTEAFF.

This clonotype was detected a few times. The chain carries TRBV4-1 and TRBJ2-3; possible D gene TRBD2, 5 bases. Germline assignment: CDR1 MGHRA and CDR2 YSYEKL. The CDR3 has 16 residues. The germline V and J ends were trimmed by 1 base and 0 bases, with 11 bases remaining between them. CDR3 protein: CASSQVDRGSTDTQYF. The CDR3, as DNA: TGCGCCAGCAGCCAAGTGGATCGGGGTAGCACAGATACGCAGTATTTT.

The table lists this clonotype with a few counts. The chain uses TRBV3-1 and TRBJ2-1; 13 bases match TRBD2. Germline CDR1 LGHDT, CDR2 YNNKEL (reference sequence). V was pared by 1 base and J by 7 bases, with 10 bases of the junction left unmatched. This CDR3 region has 18 residues. CDR3 sequence reads: CASSQGAGLAGERNEQFF. The CDR3 nucleotides are TGTGCCAGCAGCCAAGGAGCCGGACTAGCGGGGGAGAGGAATGAGCAGTTCTTC.

This clonotype was seen only a few times. The chain has TRBV29-1 and TRBJ2-7, with D perhaps TRBD1 or TRBD2 (5 bases each). The germline V and J ends were trimmed by 7 bases and 5 bases, with 18 bases remaining between them. Germline V gene lookup returns CDR1 SQVTM and CDR2 ANQGSEA. This CDR3 spans 13 amino acids. The CDR3 nucleotides are TGCAGCGCCCAAGGGGAGAGCCGGGACGAGCAGTACTTC. The encoded protein is CSAQGESRDEQYF.

The V call is TRBV20-1, the J call TRBJ2-5, with 10 bases fitting TRBD1. Looked up from germline, CDR1 is DFQATT and CDR2 is SNEGSKA (reference sequence). V dropped 4 bases and J dropped 5; count of bases not matched to a gene: 10. The CDR3 sequence is 15 residues long. The CDR3 nucleotides read TGCAGTGCTATTAACCCGGGACAGGGGTACGAGACCCAGTACTTC. Its protein product is CSAINPGQGYETQYF.

This clonotype has more than one count but fewer than ten. The chain links TRBV15 to TRBJ2-1; D not resolved. The CDR3 is 12 amino acids. Germline CDR1 and CDR2: LNHNV and YYDKDF (reference sequence). Trimming shortened V by 6 bases and J by 7 bases, and 10 bases separated the two germline ends. In nucleotides, the CDR3 is TGTGCCACCAGTCCAAGGGAAAATGAGCAGTTCTTC. Residues: CATSPRENEQFF.